Listed below are T cell receptor beta chains from one sample, sequenced in a study of cytomegalovirus exposure and HLA in healthy donors. Sequencing was performed with immunoSEQ multiplex PCR; in TCRdb, only in-frame clones are kept and a portion is missing. Of a few hundred thousand clones in the sample, approximately 80% were seen once. The sequencing sample was made of PBMCs. These receptors originate from a man younger than 45 in good health and CMV-seronegative. Each CDR3 is given with its conserved first and last residue.

j_gene | v_gene | CDR3aa
TRBJ2-1 | TRBV5-6 | CASSLIAGGPNEQFF
TRBJ2-6 | TRBV28 | CASSPSSRLGSGASVLTF
TRBJ2-1 | TRBV4-3 | CASSHASGGLYNEQFF
TRBJ2-1 | TRBV5-1 | CASSPTRSGVSSYNEQFF
TRBJ1-1 | TRBV6-5 | CASRNGPSSEAFF
TRBJ1-1 | TRBV7-6 | CASSPRQGLNTEAFF
TRBJ2-1 | TRBV5-4 | CASSLPGQGFFTEQFF
TRBJ2-1 | TRBV9 | CASSVVPEVTVSEQFF
TRBJ1-6 | TRBV6-1 | CASKLQQGASPLHF
TRBJ2-3 | TRBV27 | CASALEPGGTDTQYF
TRBJ1-4 | TRBV5-1 | CASGDRGASYTNEKLFF
. | TRBV7-6 | CASSLGAGSGEQYF
TRBJ2-3 | TRBV5-1 | CASSSGQGADTQYF
TRBJ1-4 | TRBV7-8 | CASSTRGQGAWEKLFF
TRBJ1-5 | TRBV5-6 | CASSSLGWGGYSNQPQHF
TRBJ1-1 | TRBV6-6 | CASTWGTNTEAFF
TRBJ2-7 | TRBV5-1 | CASSHRDWGLEQYF
TRBJ2-7 | TRBV10-2 | CASSEGGLSYEQYF
TRBJ1-1 | TRBV7-9 | CASSLHEGFYSEAFF
TRBJ1-5 | TRBV19 | CASNDGQVNQPQHF
TRBJ1-2 | TRBV6-5 | CASSYGGTANYGYTF
TRBJ2-5 | TRBV19 | CASRGTGTQETQYF
TRBJ2-5 | TRBV4-1 | CASSRSPRTDQETQYF
TRBJ2-3 | TRBV4-2 | CASSQDGGERTDTQYF